This T cell receptor (beta chain) was documented in a study of a mutant IDH1 vaccine in newly diagnosed glioma. Background on the study: Receipt of radiotherapy, temozolomide, or both preceded the study, and most received both. General study results and limits: Pseudoprogression appeared unlinked to shifts in leading peripheral T cell clonotypes.

As for this clone: Antigen specificity is unknown.

The time point is: week 47, end of study. Every vaccination contained 300 ug of the mutant IDH1 20-mer peptide and was paired with topical imiquimod. Eight vaccinations reached patients in weeks 1, 3, 5, 7, 11, 15, 19 and 23. Astrocytomas found in donors were new, WHO grade 3 or 4, IDH1-mutant and ATRX-lost. Assay used: immunoSEQ multiplex PCR; TCRdb lists only in-frame clones, some missing. The data show fewer than 45,000 clones, approximately 82% seen once. With 2 bases removed from V and 8 bases from J, the gap between germline ends came to 15 bases. The CDR3 contains 14 residues. CDR1 and CDR2 from the germline V gene are MNHEY and SVGAGI.

The receptor was isolated from a man aged 18 to 29 with glioma. Some clones in this sample may be carry-over from other donors' samples. The sample here was PBMCs, taken from a glioma patient whose treatment included an IDH1 peptide vaccine. The V and J genes are TRBV6-5 and TRBJ1-2; D gene ambiguous. The CDR3 spells CASSYRKGAVGYTF. The CDR3 coding sequence is TGTGCCAGCAGTTACAGAAAGGGCGCAGTCGGCTACACCTTC.